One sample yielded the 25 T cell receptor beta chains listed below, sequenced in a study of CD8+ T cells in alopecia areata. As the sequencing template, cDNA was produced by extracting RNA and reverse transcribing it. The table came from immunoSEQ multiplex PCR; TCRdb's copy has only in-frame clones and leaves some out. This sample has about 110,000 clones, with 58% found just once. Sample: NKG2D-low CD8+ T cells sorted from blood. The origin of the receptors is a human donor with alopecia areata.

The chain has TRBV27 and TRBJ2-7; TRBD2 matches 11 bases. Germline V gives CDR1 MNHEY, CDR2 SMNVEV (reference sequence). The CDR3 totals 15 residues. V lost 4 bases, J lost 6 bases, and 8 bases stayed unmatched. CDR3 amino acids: CASSSVAGGPIEQYF. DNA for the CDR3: TGTGCCAGCAGTTCAGTAGCGGGAGGGCCGATCGAGCAGTACTTC.

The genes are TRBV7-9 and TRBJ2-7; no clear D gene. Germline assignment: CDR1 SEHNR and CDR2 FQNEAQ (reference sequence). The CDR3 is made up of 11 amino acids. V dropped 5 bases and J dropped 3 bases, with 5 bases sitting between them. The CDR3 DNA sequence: TGTGCCAGCAGCACCAACTACGAGCAGTACTTC. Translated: CASSTNYEQYF.

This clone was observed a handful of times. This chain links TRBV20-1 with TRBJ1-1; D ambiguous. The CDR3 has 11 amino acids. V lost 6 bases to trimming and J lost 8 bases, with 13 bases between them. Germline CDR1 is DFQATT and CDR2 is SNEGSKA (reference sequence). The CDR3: CSAAFDGEAFF. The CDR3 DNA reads TGCAGTGCCGCTTTTGACGGGGAAGCTTTCTTT.

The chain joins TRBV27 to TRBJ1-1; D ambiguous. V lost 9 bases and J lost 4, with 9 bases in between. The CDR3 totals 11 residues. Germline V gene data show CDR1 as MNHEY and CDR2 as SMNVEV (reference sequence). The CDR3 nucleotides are TGTGCCAGTACGTGGGGCACTGAAGCTTTCTTT. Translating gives CASTWGTEAFF.

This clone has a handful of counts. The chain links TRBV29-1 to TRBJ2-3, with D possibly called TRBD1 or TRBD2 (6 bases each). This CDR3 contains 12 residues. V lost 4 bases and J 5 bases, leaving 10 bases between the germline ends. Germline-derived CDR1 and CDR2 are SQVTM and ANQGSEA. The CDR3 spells CSVGGAGDTQYF. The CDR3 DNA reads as TGCAGCGTTGGGGGGGCTGGAGATACGCAGTATTTT.

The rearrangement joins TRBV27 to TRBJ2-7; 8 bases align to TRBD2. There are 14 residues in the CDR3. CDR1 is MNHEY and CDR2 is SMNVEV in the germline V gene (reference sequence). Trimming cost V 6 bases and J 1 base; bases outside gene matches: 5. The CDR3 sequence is CASRWGGRSYEQYF. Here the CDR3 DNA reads TGTGCCAGCAGGTGGGGCGGGAGGTCCTACGAGCAGTACTTC.

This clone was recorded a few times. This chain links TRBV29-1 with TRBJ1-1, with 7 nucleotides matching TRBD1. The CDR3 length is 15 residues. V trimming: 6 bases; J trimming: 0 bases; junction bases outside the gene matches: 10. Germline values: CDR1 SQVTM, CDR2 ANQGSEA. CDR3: CSVLWDRYMNTEAFF. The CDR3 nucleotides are TGCAGCGTCTTATGGGACAGATATATGAACACTGAAGCTTTCTTT.

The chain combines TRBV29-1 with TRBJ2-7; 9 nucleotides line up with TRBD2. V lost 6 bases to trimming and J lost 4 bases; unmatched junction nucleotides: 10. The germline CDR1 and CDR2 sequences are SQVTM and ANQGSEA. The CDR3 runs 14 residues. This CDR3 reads CSVEFSSGTYEQYF. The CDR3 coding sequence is TGCAGCGTGGAGTTCTCTAGCGGGACGTACGAGCAGTACTTC.

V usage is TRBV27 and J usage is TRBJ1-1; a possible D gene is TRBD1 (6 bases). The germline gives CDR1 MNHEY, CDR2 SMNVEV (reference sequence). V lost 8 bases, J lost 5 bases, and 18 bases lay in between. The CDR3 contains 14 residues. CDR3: CASGTYRSRTEAFF. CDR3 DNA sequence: TGTGCCAGCGGGACATACAGGAGTCGGACTGAAGCTTTCTTT.

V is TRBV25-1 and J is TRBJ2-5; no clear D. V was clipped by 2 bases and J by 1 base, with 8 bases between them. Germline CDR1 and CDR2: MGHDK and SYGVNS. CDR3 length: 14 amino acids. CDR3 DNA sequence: TGTGCCAGCAGTGAAATGGCAGTCCAAGAGACCCAGTACTTC. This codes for CASSEMAVQETQYF.

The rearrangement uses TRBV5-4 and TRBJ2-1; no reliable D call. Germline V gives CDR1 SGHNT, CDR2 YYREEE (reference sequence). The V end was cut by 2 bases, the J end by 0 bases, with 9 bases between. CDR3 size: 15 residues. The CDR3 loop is CASSFELDSYNEQFF. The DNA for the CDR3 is TGTGCCAGCAGCTTTGAGTTGGACTCCTACAATGAGCAGTTCTTC. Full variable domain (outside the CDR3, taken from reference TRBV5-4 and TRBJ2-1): ETGVTQSPTHLIKTRGQQVTLRCSSQSGHNTVSWYQQALGQGPQFIFQYYREEENGRGNFPPRFSGLQFPNYSSELNVNALELDDSALYLCASSFELDSYNEQFFGPGTRLTVL.

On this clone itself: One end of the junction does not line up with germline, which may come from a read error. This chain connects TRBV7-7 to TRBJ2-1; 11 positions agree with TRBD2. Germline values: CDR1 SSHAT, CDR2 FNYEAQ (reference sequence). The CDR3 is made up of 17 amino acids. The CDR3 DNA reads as TGTGCTAGCAGCCCAGGACGGCCGGGACTAGCGGACAATGAGCAGTTCTTC. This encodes CASSPGRPGLADNEQFF.

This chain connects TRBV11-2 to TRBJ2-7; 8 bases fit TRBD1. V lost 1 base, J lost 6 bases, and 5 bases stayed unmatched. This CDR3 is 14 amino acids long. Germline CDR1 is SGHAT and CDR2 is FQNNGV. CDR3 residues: CASSLGTGRSEQYF. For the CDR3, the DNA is TGTGCCAGCAGCTTAGGGACAGGGAGAAGCGAGCAGTACTTC.

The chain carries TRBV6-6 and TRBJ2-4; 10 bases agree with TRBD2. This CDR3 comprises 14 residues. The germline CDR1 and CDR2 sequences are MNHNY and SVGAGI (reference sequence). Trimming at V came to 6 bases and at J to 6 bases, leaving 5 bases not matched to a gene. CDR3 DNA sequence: TGTGCCAGCAGCCAAACTAGCGGGATAAACATTCAGTACTTC. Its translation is CASSQTSGINIQYF.

The CDR3 DNA sequence: TGCGCCAGCCGCCCACAGGGCAATGAGCAGTTCTTC. It specifies CASRPQGNEQFF. This sequence joins TRBV5-1 and TRBJ2-1; a weak D match, TRBD1 (6 bases). Germline V gene lookup returns CDR1 SGHRS and CDR2 YFSETQ. The CDR3 is 12 residues long. The V end lost 7 bases, the J end lost 6 bases, and 11 bases lay between the germline ends.

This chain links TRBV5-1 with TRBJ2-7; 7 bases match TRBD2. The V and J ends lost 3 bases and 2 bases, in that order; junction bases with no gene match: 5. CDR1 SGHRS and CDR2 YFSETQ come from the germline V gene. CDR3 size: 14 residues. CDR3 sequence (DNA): TGCGCCAGCAGCTCCCGGGAGGTCACCTACGAGCAGTACTTC. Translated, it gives CASSSREVTYEQYF.

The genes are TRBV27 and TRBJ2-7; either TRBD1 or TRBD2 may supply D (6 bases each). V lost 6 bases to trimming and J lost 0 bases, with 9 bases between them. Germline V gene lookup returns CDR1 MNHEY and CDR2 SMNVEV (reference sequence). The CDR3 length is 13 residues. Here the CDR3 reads CASSWGASYEQYF. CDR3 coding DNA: TGTGCCAGCAGCTGGGGGGCCTCCTACGAGCAGTACTTC.

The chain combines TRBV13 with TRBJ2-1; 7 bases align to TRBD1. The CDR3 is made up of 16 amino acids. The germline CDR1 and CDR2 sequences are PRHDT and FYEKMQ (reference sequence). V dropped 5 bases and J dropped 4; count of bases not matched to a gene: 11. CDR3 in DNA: TGTGCCAGCAGCCTAACAGACAGGGCGCGATACAATGAGCAGTTCTTC. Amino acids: CASSLTDRARYNEQFF. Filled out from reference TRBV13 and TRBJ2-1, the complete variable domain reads AAGVIQSPRHLIKEKRETATLKCYPIPRHDTVYWYQQGPGQDPQFLISFYEKMQSDKGSIPDRFSAQQFSDYHSELNMSSLELGDSALYFCASSLTDRARYNEQFFGPGTRLTVL.

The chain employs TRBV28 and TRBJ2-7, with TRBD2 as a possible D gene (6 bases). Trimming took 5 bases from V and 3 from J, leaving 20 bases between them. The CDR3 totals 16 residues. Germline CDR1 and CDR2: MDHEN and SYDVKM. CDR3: CASSTPADPGDYEQYF. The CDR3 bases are TGTGCCAGCAGTACTCCTGCGGACCCGGGGGACTACGAGCAGTACTTC.

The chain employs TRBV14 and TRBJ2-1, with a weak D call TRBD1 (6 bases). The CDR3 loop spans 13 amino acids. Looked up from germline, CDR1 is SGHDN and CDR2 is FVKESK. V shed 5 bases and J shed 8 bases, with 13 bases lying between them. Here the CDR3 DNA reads TGTGCCAGCAGCTCCCAGGGGCACTATGAGCAGTTCTTC. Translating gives CASSSQGHYEQFF.

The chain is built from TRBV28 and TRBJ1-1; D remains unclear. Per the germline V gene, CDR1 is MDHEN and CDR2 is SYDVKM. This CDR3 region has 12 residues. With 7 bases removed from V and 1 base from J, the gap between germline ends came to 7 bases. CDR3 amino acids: CASTISNTEAFF. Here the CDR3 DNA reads TGTGCCAGCACGATCTCGAACACTGAAGCTTTCTTT.

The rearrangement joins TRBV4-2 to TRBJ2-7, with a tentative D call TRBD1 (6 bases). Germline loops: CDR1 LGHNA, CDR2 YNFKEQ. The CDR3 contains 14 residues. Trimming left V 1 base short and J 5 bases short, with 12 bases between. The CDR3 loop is CASSQGGDKNEQYF. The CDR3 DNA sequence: TGTGCCAGCAGCCAAGGAGGGGACAAGAACGAGCAGTACTTC.

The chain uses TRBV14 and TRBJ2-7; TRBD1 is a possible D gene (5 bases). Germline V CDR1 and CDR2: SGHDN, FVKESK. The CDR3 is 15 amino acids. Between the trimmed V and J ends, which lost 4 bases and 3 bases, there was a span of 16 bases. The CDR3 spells CASSPRAGSNYEQYF. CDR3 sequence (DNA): TGTGCCAGCAGCCCCCGAGCAGGGTCGAACTACGAGCAGTACTTC.

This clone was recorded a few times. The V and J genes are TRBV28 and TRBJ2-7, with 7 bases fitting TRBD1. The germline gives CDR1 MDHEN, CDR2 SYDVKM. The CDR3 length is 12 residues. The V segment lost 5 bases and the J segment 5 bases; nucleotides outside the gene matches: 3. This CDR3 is CASSRDRNEQYF. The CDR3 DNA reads TGTGCCAGCAGTCGGGACAGAAACGAGCAGTACTTC.

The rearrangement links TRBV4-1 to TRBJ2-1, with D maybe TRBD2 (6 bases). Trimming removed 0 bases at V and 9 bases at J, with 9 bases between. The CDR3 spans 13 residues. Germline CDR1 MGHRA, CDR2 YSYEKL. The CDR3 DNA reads TGCGCCAGCAGCCAAGAAGGGCGGGGTGAGCAGTTCTTC. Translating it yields CASSQEGRGEQFF.